The 14 T cell receptor beta chains presented below share a single source sample, sequenced in a study of T-cell reconstitution after alpha-beta-depleted transplantation in children (dated by TCRdb to 2016 to 2018). The protocol used for the library was PCR. The listed sequencing device is Illumina HiSeq 2500. Molecular barcoding was employed in the preparation of TCR libraries, with unique molecular identifiers being used to normalize TCRbeta repertoire quantification. Through fastp at Q25 and MiXCR, TCRdb rebuilt clones from the public reads, retaining in-frame beta chains. Every entry covers one CDR3 protein and lists the most common genes and DNA from its rows. For this sample the table gives 500,000 or so distinct CDR3 sequences, of which about an eighth were detected only once. The ten largest clones take up 14% of the sample. The treatment or condition label of this sample denotes: allogeneic hematopoietic cell transplantation with graft depleted of TCRalphabeta T cells and CD19 B cells.

Material: PBMCs, mostly from graft donor cells, obtained 180 days after TCRalphabeta/CD19-depleted stem cell transplant. The receptors were sampled from a female patient aged 2-9 years who had a stem cell transplant for aplastic anemia, so the T cells may come from the graft donor.

This clonotype was counted at least ten times. The CDR3 bases are TGTGCCAGCAGCTTGGCACTAGCGGGAGTGGTGGGGGACACAGATACGCAGTATTTT. Residues: CASSLALAGVVGDTDTQYF. The chain uses TRBV5-5 and TRBJ2-3; 11 bases line up with TRBD2. There are 19 residues in the CDR3. Germline V CDR1 and CDR2: SGHKS, YYEKEE (reference sequence). With 0 bases clipped from V and 2 bases from J, the junction kept 11 bases outside the gene matches.

This chain connects TRBV10-3 to TRBJ2-5; D unclear. Germline CDR1 and CDR2: ENHRY and SYGVKD. The V end lost 4 bases, the J end lost 3 bases, and 9 bases lay between the germline ends. The CDR3 is 13 residues long. The CDR3, as DNA: TGTGCCATCAGTGGGACGGCTGAAGAGACCCAGTACTTC. Translating it yields CAISGTAEETQYF.

This chain uses TRBV29-1 with TRBJ2-5, with 10 bases aligning to TRBD1. The CDR3 loop spans 15 amino acids. Unmatched junction bases numbered 9, after V lost 7 bases and J lost 1 base. Looked up from germline, CDR1 is SQVTM and CDR2 is ANQGSEA. The CDR3 is CSGRTRDRGQETQYF. The CDR3 coding sequence is TGCAGCGGGAGGACCCGGGACAGGGGCCAAGAGACCCAGTACTTC.

The CDR3 protein is CASSVGTGLDTEAFF. The CDR3 region has the DNA TGTGCCAGCAGCGTAGGGACAGGGCTGGACACTGAAGCTTTCTTT. The chain uses TRBV9 and TRBJ1-1; TRBD1 matches at 8 bases. J gave up 3 bases and V 0 bases, and 4 bases lay outside the gene matches. This CDR3 spans 15 amino acids. The germline gives CDR1 SGDLS, CDR2 YYNGEE.

This clonotype was observed a handful of times. The rearrangement uses TRBV20-1 and TRBJ2-7, with TRBD2 matching over 7 bases. CDR3 length: 14 residues. J lost 2 bases, V lost 1 base, and 5 bases had no gene match. Germline CDR1 and CDR2: DFQATT and SNEGSKA (reference sequence). The CDR3 loop reads CSARGGEGAYEQYV. DNA for the CDR3: TGCAGTGCTAGAGGGGGGGAGGGAGCCTACGAGCAGTACGTC.

The V call is TRBV5-1, the J call TRBJ1-3; D possibly corresponds to TRBD1 (5 bases). Between the trimmed V and J ends, which lost 3 bases and 0 bases, there was a span of 10 bases. The CDR3 has 15 residues. Per the germline V gene, CDR1 is SGHRS and CDR2 is YFSETQ. The CDR3 reads CASSWQGGSGNTIYF. DNA of the CDR3: TGCGCCAGCAGCTGGCAGGGAGGCTCTGGAAACACCATATATTTT. Complete variable domain (other parts from reference TRBV5-1 and TRBJ1-3): KAGVTQTPRYLIKTRGQQVTLSCSPISGHRSVSWYQQTPGQGLQFLFEYFSETQRNKGNFPGRFSGRQFSNSRSEMNVSTLELGDSALYLCASSWQGGSGNTIYFGEGSWLTVV.

About this clonotype: This could be a read error, since a much larger clone is one nucleotide away. J is TRBJ2-1 and V is TRBV5-1; the D call may be TRBD1 or TRBD2 (5 bases each). The CDR3 runs 12 residues. The germline V and J ends were trimmed by 0 bases and 8 bases, with 6 bases remaining between them. Per the germline V gene, CDR1 is SGHRS and CDR2 is YFSETQ. The CDR3 DNA reads as TGCGCCAGCAGCTTGGGGGACGATGAGCAGTTCTTC. Amino acids: CASSLGDDEQFF.

The chain uses TRBV27 and TRBJ2-3, with 7 bases that match TRBD2. Germline V gene sequence: CDR1 MNHEY, CDR2 SMNVEV (reference sequence). The CDR3 is made up of 15 amino acids. V was pared by 3 bases and J by 1 base, with 4 bases of the junction left unmatched. CDR3 in amino acids: CASSLGGFGTDTQYF. CDR3 DNA: TGTGCCAGCAGTTTGGGGGGGTTCGGCACAGATACGCAGTATTTT.

This clonotype was found many times. The chain carries TRBV12-3 or TRBV12-4 and TRBJ1-2; TRBD1 matches 7 bases. There are 13 residues in the CDR3. Trimming cost V 3 bases and J 4 bases; bases outside gene matches: 2. The CDR3 sequence: CASSFRQGYGYTF. The CDR3 DNA reads TGTGCCAGCAGTTTTCGACAGGGCTATGGCTACACCTTC.

There are a few counts of this clonotype. The genes are TRBV20-1 and TRBJ1-1, with TRBD1 matching 7 bases. V shed 6 bases, J shed 1 base, and the junction held 8 bases outside the gene matches. Germline V gene sequence: CDR1 DFQATT, CDR2 SNEGSKA (reference sequence). The CDR3 is made up of 14 amino acids. The CDR3 DNA follows: TGCAGTGCCGCCGGGACAGCAAGGAACACTGAAGCTTTCTTT. Its protein product is CSAAGTARNTEAFF.

This clonotype has more than one count but fewer than ten. The rearrangement links TRBV12-3 or TRBV12-4 to TRBJ2-2; 9 bases map to TRBD2. Trimming at V came to 6 bases and at J to 1 base, leaving 15 bases not matched to a gene. This CDR3 region has 19 residues. CDR3 in amino acids: CASRPNLAGDKRNTGELFF. CDR3 nucleotide sequence: TGTGCCAGCAGGCCCAACTTAGCGGGAGATAAACGGAACACCGGGGAGCTGTTTTTT.

This clonotype was found many times. This sequence joins TRBV12-3 or TRBV12-4 and TRBJ1-5; no firm D call. The germline V and J ends were trimmed by 5 bases and 5 bases, with 13 bases remaining between them. The CDR3 contains 14 residues. The CDR3: CASSHDMDYQPQHF. The DNA of the CDR3 is TGTGCCAGCAGTCATGACATGGACTATCAGCCCCAGCATTTT.

At least ten counts were recorded for this clonotype. V gene TRBV15 combines with J gene TRBJ2-5, with D perhaps matching TRBD2 (7 bases). The V gene's germline CDR1 is LNHNV and CDR2 YYDKDF (reference sequence). Trimming stripped 0 bases from V and 2 bases from J, with 13 bases between. The CDR3 consists of 16 residues. The CDR3 nucleotides are TGTGCCACCAGCAGAGATATCAGGGGACTACAAGAGACCCAGTACTTC. It yields the protein CATSRDIRGLQETQYF. The full variable domain, with the rest looked up from reference TRBV15 and TRBJ2-5, is DAMVIQNPRYQVTQFGKPVTLSCSQTLNHNVMYWYQQKSSQAPKLLFHYYDKDFNNEADTPDNFQSRRPNTSFCFLDIRSPGLGDTAMYLCATSRDIRGLQETQYFGPGTRLLVL.

This chain joins TRBV12-3 or TRBV12-4 and TRBJ2-1, with 10 bases lining up with TRBD2. The CDR3 has 16 amino acids. Trimming removed 5 bases from V and 5 bases from J; junction bases left unmatched: 9. The CDR3 spells CASSPGLAGVDNEQFF. CDR3 in DNA: TGTGCCAGCAGTCCCGGGCTAGCGGGAGTCGACAATGAGCAGTTCTTC.